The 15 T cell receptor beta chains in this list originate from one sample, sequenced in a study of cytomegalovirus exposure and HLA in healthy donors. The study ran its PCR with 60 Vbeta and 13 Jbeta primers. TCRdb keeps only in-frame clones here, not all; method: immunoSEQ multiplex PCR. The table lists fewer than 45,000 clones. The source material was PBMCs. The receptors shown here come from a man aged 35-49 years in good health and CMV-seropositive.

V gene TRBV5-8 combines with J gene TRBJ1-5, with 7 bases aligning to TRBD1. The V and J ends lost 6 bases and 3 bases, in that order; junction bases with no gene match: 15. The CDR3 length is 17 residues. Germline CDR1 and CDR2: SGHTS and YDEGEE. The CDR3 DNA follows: TGTGCCAGCATCAATGGAGGGGGCGCTCGGAACAATCAGCCCCAGCATTTT. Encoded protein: CASINGGGARNNQPQHF.

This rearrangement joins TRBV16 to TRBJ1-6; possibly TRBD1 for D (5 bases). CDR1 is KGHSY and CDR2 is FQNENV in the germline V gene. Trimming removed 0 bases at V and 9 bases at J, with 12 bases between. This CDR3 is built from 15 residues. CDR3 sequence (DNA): TGTGCCAGCAGCCAATCTGCGTCGCAGGGTTCACCCCTCCACTTT. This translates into CASSQSASQGSPLHF.

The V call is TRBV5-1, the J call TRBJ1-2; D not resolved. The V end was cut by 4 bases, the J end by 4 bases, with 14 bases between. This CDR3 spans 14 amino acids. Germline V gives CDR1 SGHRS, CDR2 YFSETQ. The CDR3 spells CASSPDKDLYGYTF. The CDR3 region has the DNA TGCGCCAGCAGCCCCGACAAAGACCTCTATGGCTACACCTTC.

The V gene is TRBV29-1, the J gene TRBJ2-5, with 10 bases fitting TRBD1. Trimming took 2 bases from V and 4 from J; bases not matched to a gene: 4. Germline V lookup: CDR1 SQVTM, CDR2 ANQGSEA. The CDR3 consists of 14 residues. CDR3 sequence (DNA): TGCAGCGTTGAAAGGGACAGGGGAGCAGAGACCCAGTACTTC. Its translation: CSVERDRGAETQYF. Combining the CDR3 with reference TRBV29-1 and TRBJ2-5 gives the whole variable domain SAVISQKPSRDICQRGTSLTIQCQVDSQVTMMFWYRQQPGQSLTLIATANQGSEATYESGFVIDKFPISRPNLTFSTLTVSNMSPEDSSIYLCSVERDRGAETQYFGPGTRLLVL.

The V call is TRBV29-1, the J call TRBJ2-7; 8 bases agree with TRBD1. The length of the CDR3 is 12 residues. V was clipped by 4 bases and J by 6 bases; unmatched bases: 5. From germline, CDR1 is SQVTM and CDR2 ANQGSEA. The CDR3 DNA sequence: TGCAGCGTTGGACAGGGGCTAGGCGAGCAGTACTTC. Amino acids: CSVGQGLGEQYF.

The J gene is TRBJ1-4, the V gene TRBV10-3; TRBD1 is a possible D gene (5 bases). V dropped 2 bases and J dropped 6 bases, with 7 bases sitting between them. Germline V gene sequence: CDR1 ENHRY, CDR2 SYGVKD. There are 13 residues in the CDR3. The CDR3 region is CAISEGGDEKLFF. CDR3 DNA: TGTGCCATCAGTGAGGGAGGGGATGAAAAACTGTTTTTT.

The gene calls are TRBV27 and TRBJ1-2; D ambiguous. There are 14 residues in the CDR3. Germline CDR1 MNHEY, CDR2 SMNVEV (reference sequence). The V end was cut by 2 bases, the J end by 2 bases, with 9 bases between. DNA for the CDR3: TGTGCCAGCAGTTTAGGGCCCCCGAACTATGGCTACACCTTC. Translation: CASSLGPPNYGYTF.

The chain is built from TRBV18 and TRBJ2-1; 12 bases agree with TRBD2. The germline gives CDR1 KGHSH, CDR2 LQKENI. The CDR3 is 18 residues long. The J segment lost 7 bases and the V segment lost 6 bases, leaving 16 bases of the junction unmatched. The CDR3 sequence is CASSPGTSGPTPHNEQFF. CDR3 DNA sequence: TGTGCCAGCTCGCCCGGGACTAGCGGGCCTACGCCACATAATGAGCAGTTCTTC. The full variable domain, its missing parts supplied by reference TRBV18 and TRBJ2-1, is NAGVMQNPRHLVRRRGQEARLRCSPMKGHSHVYWYRQLPEEGLKFMVYLQKENIIDESGMPKERFSAEFPKEGPSILRIQQVVRGDSAAYFCASSPGTSGPTPHNEQFFGPGTRLTVL.

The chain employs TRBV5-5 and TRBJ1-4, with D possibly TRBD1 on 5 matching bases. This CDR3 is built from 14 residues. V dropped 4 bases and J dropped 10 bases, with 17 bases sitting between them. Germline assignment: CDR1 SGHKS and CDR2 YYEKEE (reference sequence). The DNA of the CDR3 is TGTGCCAGCAGCGATAGCACCAGGGTTCGAAAACTGTTTTTT. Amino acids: CASSDSTRVRKLFF.

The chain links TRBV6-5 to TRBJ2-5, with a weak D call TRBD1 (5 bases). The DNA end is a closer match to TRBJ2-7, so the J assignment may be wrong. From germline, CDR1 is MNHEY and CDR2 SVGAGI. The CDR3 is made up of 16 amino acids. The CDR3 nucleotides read TGTGCCAGCAGTTACTCGAAAGCAGGGTCGCAATACGAGCAGTACTTC. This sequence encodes CASSYSKAGSQYEQYF.

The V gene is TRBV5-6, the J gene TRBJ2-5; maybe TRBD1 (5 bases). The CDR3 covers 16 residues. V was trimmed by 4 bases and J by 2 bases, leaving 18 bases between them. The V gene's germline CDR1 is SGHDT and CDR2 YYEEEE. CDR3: CASSPRGGQGQETQYF. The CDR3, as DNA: TGTGCCAGCAGCCCCCGAGGTGGGCAGGGTCAAGAGACCCAGTACTTC.

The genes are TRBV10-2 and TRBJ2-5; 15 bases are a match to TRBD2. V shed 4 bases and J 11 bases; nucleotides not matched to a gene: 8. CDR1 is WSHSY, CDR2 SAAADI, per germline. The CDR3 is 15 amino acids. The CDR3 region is CASSGGTSGRSGQYF. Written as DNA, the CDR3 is TGCGCCAGCAGTGGCGGGACTAGCGGGAGGTCAGGGCAGTACTTC.

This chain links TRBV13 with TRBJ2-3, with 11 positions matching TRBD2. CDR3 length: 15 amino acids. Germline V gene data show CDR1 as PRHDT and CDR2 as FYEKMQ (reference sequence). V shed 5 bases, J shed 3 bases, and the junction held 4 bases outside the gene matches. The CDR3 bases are TGTGCCAGCAGCCTTAGCGGGGGGGGTACAGATACGCAGTATTTT. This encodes CASSLSGGGTDTQYF.

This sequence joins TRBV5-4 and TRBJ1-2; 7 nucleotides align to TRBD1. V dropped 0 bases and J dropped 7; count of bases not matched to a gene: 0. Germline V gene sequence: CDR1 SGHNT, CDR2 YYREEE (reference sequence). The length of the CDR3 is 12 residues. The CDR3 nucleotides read TGTGCCAGCAGCTTGGCAGGGGGTGGCTACACCTTC. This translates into CASSLAGGGYTF.

CDR3 protein: CASSFSGGTEAFF. The CDR3 DNA is TGTGCCAGCAGTTTCTCAGGGGGCACTGAAGCTTTCTTT. The genes are TRBV27 and TRBJ1-1; 7 bases are a match to TRBD1. Germline V gene lookup returns CDR1 MNHEY and CDR2 SMNVEV (reference sequence). The CDR3 is 13 amino acids. V shed 3 bases, J shed 4 bases, and the junction held 2 bases outside the gene matches.